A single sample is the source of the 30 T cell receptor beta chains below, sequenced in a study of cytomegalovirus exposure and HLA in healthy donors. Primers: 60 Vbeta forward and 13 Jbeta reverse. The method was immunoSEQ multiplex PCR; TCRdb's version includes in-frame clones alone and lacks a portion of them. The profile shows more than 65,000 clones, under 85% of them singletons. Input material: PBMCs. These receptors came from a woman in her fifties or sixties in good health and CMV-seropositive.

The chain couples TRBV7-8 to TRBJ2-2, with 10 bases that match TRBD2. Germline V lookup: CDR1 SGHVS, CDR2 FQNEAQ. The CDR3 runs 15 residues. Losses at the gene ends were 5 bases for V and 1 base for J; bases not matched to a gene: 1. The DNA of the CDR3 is TGTGCCAGCAGCCCTAGCGGGGGGAACACCGGGGAGCTGTTTTTT. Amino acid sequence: CASSPSGGNTGELFF.

Here the CDR3 reads CASSTSETQYF. The CDR3 bases are TGTGCCAGTAGTACTAGTGAGACCCAGTACTTC. The V and J genes are TRBV19 and TRBJ2-5; the D is unclear. The CDR3 is 11 amino acids. Germline lookup yields CDR1 LNHDA and CDR2 SQIVND (reference sequence). The ends were cut back, 4 bases at V and 5 bases at J, with 5 bases in the middle.

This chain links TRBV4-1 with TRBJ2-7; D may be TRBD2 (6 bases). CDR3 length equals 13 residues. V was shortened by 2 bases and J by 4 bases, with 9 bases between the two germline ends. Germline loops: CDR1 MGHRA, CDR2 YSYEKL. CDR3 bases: TGCGCCAGCAGCCAAATAGGAGGGTACGAGCAGTACTTC. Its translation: CASSQIGGYEQYF.

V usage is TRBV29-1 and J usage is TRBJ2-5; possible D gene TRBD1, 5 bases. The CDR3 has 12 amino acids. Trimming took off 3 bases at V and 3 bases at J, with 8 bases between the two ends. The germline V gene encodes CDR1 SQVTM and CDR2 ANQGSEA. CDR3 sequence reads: CSVEIQEETQYF. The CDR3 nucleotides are TGCAGCGTTGAGATACAGGAAGAGACCCAGTACTTC.

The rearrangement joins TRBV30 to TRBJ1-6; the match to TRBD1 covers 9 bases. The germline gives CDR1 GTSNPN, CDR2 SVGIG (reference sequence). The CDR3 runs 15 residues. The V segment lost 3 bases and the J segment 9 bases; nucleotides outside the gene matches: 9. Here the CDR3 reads CAWRGTGFSSSPLHF. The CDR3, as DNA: TGTGCCTGGAGGGGGACAGGGTTCTCCTCTTCACCCCTCCACTTT.

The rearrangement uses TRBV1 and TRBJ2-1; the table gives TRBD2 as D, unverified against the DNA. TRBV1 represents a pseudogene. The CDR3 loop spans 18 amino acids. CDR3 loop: CTSSQSSGGPSSYNEQFF. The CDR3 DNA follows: TGCACCAGCAGCCAATCTAGCGGGGGCCCTAGCTCCTACAATGAGCAGTTCTTC.

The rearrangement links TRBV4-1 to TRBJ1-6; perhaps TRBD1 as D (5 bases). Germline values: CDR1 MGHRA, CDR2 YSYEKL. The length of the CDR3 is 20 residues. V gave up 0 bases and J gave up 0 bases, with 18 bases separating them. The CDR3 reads CASSQDGRVTSSSYNSPLHF. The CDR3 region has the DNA TGCGCCAGCAGCCAAGACGGCAGGGTCACATCAAGCTCCTATAATTCACCCCTCCACTTT.

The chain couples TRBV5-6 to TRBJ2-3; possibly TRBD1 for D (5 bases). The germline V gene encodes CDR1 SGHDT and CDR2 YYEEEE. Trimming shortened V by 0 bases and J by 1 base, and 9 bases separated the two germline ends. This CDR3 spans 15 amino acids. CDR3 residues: CASSLGQSRTDTQYF. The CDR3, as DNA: TGTGCCAGCAGCTTGGGACAGTCACGCACAGATACGCAGTATTTT.

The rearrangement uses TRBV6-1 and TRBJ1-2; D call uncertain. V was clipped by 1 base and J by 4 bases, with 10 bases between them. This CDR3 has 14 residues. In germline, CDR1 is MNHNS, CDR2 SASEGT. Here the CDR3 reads CASSEVPTAYGYTF. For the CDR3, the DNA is TGTGCCAGCAGTGAAGTTCCGACTGCCTATGGCTACACCTTC.

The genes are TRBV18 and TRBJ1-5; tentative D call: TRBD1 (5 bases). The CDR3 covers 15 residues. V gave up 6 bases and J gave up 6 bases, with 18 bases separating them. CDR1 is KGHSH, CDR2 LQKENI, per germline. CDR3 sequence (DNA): TGTGCCAGCTCCCCCGGCAGGGATGTTAGTCAGCCCCAGCATTTT. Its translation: CASSPGRDVSQPQHF.

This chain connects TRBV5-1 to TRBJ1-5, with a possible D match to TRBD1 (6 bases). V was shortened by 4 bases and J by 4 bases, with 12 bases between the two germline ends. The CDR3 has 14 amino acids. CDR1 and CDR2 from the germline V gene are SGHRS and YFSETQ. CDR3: CASSTGGYNQPQHF. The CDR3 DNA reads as TGCGCCAGCAGCACGGGGGGCTATAATCAGCCCCAGCATTTT. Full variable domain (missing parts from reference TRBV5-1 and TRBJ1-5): KAGVTQTPRYLIKTRGQQVTLSCSPISGHRSVSWYQQTPGQGLQFLFEYFSETQRNKGNFPGRFSGRQFSNSRSEMNVSTLELGDSALYLCASSTGGYNQPQHFGDGTRLSIL.

The CDR3 loop reads CASTPGVTNSPLHF. The CDR3 region has the DNA TGTGCCAGCACCCCAGGTGTTACCAATTCACCCCTCCACTTT. This chain uses TRBV9 with TRBJ1-6; D is undetermined. The CDR3 runs 14 residues. Between the trimmed V and J ends, which lost 6 bases and 7 bases, there was a span of 14 bases. Germline V gene data show CDR1 as SGDLS and CDR2 as YYNGEE. Looking up the rest from reference TRBV9 and TRBJ1-6 gives the full variable domain: DSGVTQTPKHLITATGQRVTLRCSPRSGDLSVYWYQQSLDQGLQFLIQYYNGEERAKGNILERFSAQQFPDLHSELNLSSLELGDSALYFCASTPGVTNSPLHFGNGTRLTVT.

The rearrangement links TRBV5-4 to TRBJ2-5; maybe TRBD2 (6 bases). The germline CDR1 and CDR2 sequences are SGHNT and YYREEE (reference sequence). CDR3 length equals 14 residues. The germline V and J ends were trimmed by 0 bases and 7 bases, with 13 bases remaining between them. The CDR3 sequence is CASSLGRGSGTQYF. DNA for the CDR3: TGTGCCAGCAGCTTGGGACGGGGGTCGGGGACCCAGTACTTC.

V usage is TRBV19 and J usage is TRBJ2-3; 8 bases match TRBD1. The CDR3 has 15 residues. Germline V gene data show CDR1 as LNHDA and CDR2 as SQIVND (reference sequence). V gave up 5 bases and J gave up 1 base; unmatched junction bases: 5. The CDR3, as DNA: TGTGCCAGTAGTCAGGGGGCGCCCGGCACAGATACGCAGTATTTT. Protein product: CASSQGAPGTDTQYF.

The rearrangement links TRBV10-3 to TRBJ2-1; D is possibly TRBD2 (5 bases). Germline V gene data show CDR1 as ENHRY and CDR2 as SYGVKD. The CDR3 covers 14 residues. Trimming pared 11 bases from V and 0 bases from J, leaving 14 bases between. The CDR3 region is CAVNGESSYNEQFF. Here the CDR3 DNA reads TGTGCCGTAAACGGGGAGAGCTCCTACAATGAGCAGTTCTTC.

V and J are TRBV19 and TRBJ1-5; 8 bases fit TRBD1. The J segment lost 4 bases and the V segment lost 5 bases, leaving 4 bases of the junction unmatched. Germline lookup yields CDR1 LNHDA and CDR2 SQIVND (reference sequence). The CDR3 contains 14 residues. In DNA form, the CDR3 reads TGTGCCAGTAGTTTCGGACAGGGTAATCAGCCCCAGCATTTT. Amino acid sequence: CASSFGQGNQPQHF. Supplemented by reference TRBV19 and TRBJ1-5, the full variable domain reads DGGITQSPKYLFRKEGQNVTLSCEQNLNHDAMYWYRQDPGQGLRLIYYSQIVNDFQKGDIAEGYSVSREKKESFPLTVTSAQKNPTAFYLCASSFGQGNQPQHFGDGTRLSIL.

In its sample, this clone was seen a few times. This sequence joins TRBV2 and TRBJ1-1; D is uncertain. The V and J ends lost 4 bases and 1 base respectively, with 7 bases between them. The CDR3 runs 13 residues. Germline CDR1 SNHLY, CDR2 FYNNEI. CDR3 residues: CASSADKNTEAFF. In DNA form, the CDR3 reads TGTGCCAGCAGTGCCGACAAGAACACTGAAGCTTTCTTT. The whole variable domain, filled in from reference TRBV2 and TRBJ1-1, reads EPEVTQTPSHQVTQMGQEVILRCVPISNHLYFYWYRQILGQKVEFLVSFYNNEISEKSEIFDDQFSVERPDGSNFTLKIRSTKLEDSAMYFCASSADKNTEAFFGQGTRLTVV.

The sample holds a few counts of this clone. For the CDR3, the DNA is TGCAGTGGCGTCGGCGGCACTGAAGCTTTCTTT. Amino acids: CSGVGGTEAFF. V and J are TRBV20-1 and TRBJ1-1; D ambiguous. The CDR3 has 11 amino acids. Germline CDR1 is DFQATT and CDR2 is SNEGSKA (reference sequence). The V and J ends lost 7 bases and 4 bases respectively, with 10 bases between them.

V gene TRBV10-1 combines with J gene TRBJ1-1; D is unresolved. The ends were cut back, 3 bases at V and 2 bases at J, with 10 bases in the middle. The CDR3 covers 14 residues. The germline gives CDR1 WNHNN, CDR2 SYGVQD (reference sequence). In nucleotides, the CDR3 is TGCGCCAGCAGTGATGCGGGGATAAACACTGAAGCTTTCTTT. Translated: CASSDAGINTEAFF.

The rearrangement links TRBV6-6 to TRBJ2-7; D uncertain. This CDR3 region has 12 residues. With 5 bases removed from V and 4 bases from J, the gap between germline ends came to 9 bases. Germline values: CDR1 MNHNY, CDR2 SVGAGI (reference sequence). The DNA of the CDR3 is TGTGCCAGCAGTCGCGATGAATACGAGCAGTACTTC. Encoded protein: CASSRDEYEQYF.

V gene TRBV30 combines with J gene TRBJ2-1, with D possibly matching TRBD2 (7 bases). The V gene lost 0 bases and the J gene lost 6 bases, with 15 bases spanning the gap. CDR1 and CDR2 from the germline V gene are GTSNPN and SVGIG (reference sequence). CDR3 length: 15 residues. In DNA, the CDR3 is TGTGCCTGGAGTGTACAGGGAGGGGTAGGCAATGAGCAGTTCTTC. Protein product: CAWSVQGGVGNEQFF.

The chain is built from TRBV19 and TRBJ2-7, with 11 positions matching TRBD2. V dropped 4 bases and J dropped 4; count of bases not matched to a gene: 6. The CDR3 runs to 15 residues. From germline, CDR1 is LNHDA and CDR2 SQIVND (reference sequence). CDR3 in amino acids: CASSKGTSGMYEQYF. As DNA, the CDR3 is TGTGCCAGTAGTAAAGGGACTAGCGGTATGTACGAGCAGTACTTC.

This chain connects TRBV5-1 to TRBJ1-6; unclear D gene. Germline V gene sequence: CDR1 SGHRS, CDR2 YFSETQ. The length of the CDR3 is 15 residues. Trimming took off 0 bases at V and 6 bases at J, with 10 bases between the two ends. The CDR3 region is CASSLGVGSNSPLHF. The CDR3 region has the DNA TGCGCCAGCAGCTTGGGAGTCGGTTCTAATTCACCCCTCCACTTT.

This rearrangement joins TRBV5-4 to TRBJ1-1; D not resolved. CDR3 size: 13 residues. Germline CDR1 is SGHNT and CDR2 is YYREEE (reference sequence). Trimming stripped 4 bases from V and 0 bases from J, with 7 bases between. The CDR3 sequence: CASSADMNTEAFF. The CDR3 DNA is TGTGCCAGCAGCGCTGACATGAACACTGAAGCTTTCTTT.

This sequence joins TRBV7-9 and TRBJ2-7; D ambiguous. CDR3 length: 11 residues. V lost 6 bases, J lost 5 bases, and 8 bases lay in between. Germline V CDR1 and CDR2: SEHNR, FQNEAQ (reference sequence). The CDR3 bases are TGTGCCAGCAGTCCAGATAACGAGCAGTACTTC. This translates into CASSPDNEQYF.

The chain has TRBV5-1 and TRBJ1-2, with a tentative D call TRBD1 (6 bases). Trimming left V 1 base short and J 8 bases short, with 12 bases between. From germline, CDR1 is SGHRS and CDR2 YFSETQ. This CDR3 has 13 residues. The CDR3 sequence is CASSLNRASGYTF. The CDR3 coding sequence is TGCGCCAGCAGCTTGAACAGGGCGTCCGGCTACACCTTC.

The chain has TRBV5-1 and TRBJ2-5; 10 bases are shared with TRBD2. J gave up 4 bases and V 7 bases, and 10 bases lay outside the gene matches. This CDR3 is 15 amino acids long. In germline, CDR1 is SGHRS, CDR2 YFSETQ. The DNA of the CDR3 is TGCGCCAGCTCAATAGGGACTAGCGTGAGAGAGACCCAGTACTTC. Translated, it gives CASSIGTSVRETQYF.

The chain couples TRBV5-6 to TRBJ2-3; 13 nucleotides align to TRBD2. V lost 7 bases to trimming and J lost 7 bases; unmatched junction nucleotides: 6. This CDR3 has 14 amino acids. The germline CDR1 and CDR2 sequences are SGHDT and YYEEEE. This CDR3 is CASLQLAGGNTQYF. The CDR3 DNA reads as TGTGCCAGCTTGCAACTAGCGGGGGGGAATACGCAGTATTTT. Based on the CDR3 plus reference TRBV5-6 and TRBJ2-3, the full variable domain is DAGVTQSPTHLIKTRGQQVTLRCSPKSGHDTVSWYQQALGQGPQFIFQYYEEEERQRGNFPDRFSGHQFPNYSSELNVNALLLGDSALYLCASLQLAGGNTQYFGPGTRLTVL.

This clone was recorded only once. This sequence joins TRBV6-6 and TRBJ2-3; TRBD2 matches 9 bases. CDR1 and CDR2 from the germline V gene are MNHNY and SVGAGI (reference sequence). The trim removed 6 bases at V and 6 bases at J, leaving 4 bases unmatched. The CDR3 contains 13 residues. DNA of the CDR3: TGTGCCAGCAGAGGGACTAGCCCTGATACGCAGTATTTT. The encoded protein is CASRGTSPDTQYF.

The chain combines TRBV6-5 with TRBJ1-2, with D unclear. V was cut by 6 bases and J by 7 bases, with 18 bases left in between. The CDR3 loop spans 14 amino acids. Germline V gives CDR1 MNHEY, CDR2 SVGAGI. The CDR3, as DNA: TGTGCCAGCAGCCGGCAGGCGGAGGGTGGTGGCTACACCTTC. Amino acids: CASSRQAEGGGYTF.